Shown below are 26 T cell receptor beta chains from a single sample sequenced in a study of blood T cell repertoires in COVID-19. This table comes from immunoSEQ multiplex PCR, and its TCRdb copy is limited to in-frame clones, with some not included. Counted here are around 470,000 clones, about nine tenths occurring once; the ten biggest clones make up approximately 0.65%. The sequenced sample consisted of PBMCs or T cells enriched from blood (not recorded which). The receptors shown here come from a man in his late teens or twenties who had recovered from COVID-19.

The chain couples TRBV3-1 (or the pseudogene TRBV3-2) to TRBJ2-5, with 7 bases aligning to TRBD1. The CDR3 has 14 residues. Germline CDR1 reads LGHDT; CDR2 reads YNNKEL (reference sequence). V shed 3 bases, J shed 3 bases, and the junction held 4 bases outside the gene matches. CDR3 sequence (DNA): TGTGCCAGCAGCCACGAGGGGGCGGAAGAGACCCAGTACTTC. Protein: CASSHEGAEETQYF.

The J gene is TRBJ1-1, the V gene TRBV3-1 (or the pseudogene TRBV3-2); D gene ambiguous. This CDR3 has 14 residues. CDR1 and CDR2 from the germline V gene are LGHDT and YNNKEL (reference sequence). V shed 2 bases and J shed 7 bases, with 14 bases lying between them. The DNA of the CDR3 is TGTGCCAGCAGCCAATCGGACCGGACTCTTGAAGCTTTCTTT. Residues: CASSQSDRTLEAFF.

The V call is TRBV5-4, the J call TRBJ1-4; 9 nucleotides match TRBD1. Looked up from germline, CDR1 is SGHNT and CDR2 is YYREEE (reference sequence). This CDR3 has 15 residues. J lost 8 bases, V lost 3 bases, and 8 bases had no gene match. CDR3 sequence reads: CASSWGQGEGEKLFF. In DNA form, the CDR3 reads TGTGCCAGCAGCTGGGGACAGGGAGAGGGAGAAAAACTGTTTTTT.

This sequence joins TRBV6-5 and TRBJ2-2; the match to TRBD1 covers 9 bases. Germline lookup yields CDR1 MNHEY and CDR2 SVGAGI. J was trimmed by 6 bases and V by 5 bases; bases with no gene match: 7. The CDR3 is made up of 15 amino acids. The CDR3 region is CASSKQGADAGELFF. For the CDR3, the DNA is TGTGCCAGCAGTAAACAGGGGGCTGACGCCGGGGAGCTGTTTTTT.

The chain links TRBV5-5 to TRBJ2-2; 9 bases fit TRBD1. With V trimmed by 3 bases and J by 6 bases, 6 bases remained unmatched. There are 15 residues in the CDR3. CDR1 and CDR2 (germline): SGHKS, YYEKEE (reference sequence). As DNA, the CDR3 is TGTGCCAGCAGCTCCGGACAGGGGTTCGCCGGGGAGCTGTTTTTT. Residues: CASSSGQGFAGELFF.

V is TRBV4-1 and J is TRBJ2-5; 15 nucleotides align to TRBD2. Unmatched junction bases numbered 1, after V lost 2 bases and J lost 3 bases. Germline values: CDR1 MGHRA, CDR2 YSYEKL. This CDR3 contains 16 residues. CDR3 sequence (DNA): TGCGCCAGCAGCCAAAGGACTAGCGGGGGGGAAGAGACCCAGTACTTC. Translation gives CASSQRTSGGEETQYF.

The V call is TRBV6-5, the J call TRBJ1-2, with 11 bases lining up with TRBD1. The germline gives CDR1 MNHEY, CDR2 SVGAGI. Unmatched junction bases numbered 8, after V lost 6 bases and J lost 5 bases. The CDR3 contains 15 residues. CDR3 bases: TGTGCCAGCAGAAGGGGGGACAGGGGGGAATATGGCTACACCTTC. Protein sequence: CASRRGDRGEYGYTF.

The chain recombines TRBV27 with TRBJ1-5; D gene ambiguous. The germline CDR1 and CDR2 sequences are MNHEY and SMNVEV (reference sequence). There are 11 residues in the CDR3. V lost 5 bases to trimming and J lost 5 bases, with 4 bases between them. The CDR3 nucleotides are TGTGCCAGCAGTATCGATCAGCCCCAGCATTTT. The encoded protein is CASSIDQPQHF.

This rearrangement joins TRBV28 to TRBJ2-1; TRBD1 might be the D (6 bases). Germline CDR1 is MDHEN and CDR2 is SYDVKM. Trimming took off 6 bases at V and 9 bases at J, with 15 bases between the two ends. There are 13 residues in the CDR3. CDR3 in amino acids: CASRYTGWGEQFF. The CDR3 DNA reads TGTGCCAGCAGGTACACAGGGTGGGGTGAGCAGTTCTTC.

This rearrangement joins TRBV19 to TRBJ2-7; 7 nucleotides match TRBD2. V trimming: 8 bases; J trimming: 3 bases; junction bases outside the gene matches: 7. The CDR3 is 13 amino acids. In germline, CDR1 is LNHDA, CDR2 SQIVND (reference sequence). CDR3 residues: CASRELASYEQYF. DNA of the CDR3: TGTGCCAGTCGCGAACTAGCGAGCTACGAGCAGTACTTC.

The CDR3 coding sequence is TGTGCCAGCAGCTTAACACTAAAGAAAGAGACCCAGTACTTC. Translation: CASSLTLKKETQYF. The V and J genes are TRBV11-3 and TRBJ2-5; D not resolved. V lost 2 bases to trimming and J lost 3 bases, with 10 bases between them. The germline gives CDR1 SGHNT, CDR2 YENEEA. The CDR3 length is 14 residues. The full variable domain, in which reference TRBV11-3 and TRBJ2-5 provide the parts outside the CDR3, is EAGVVQSPRYKIIEKKQPVAFWCNPISGHNTLYWYLQNLGQGPELLIRYENEEAVDDSQLPKDRFSAERLKGVDSTLKIQPAELGDSAVYLCASSLTLKKETQYFGPGTRLLVL.

This clone is a singleton in its sample. The chain uses TRBV6-5 and TRBJ1-1, with 9 bases fitting TRBD1. J lost 5 bases, V lost 4 bases, and 5 bases had no gene match. The germline V gene has CDR1 MNHEY and CDR2 SVGAGI. The CDR3 consists of 14 residues. CDR3 bases: TGTGCCAGCAGTTTCACAGGGGGCGGGACTGAAGCTTTCTTT. Protein product: CASSFTGGGTEAFF.

The chain uses TRBV6-5 and TRBJ2-1, with 7 bases aligning to TRBD2. J gave up 6 bases and V 8 bases, and 13 bases lay outside the gene matches. The CDR3 contains 15 residues. Germline V gene lookup returns CDR1 MNHEY and CDR2 SVGAGI. The CDR3 sequence: CASSRLLGGANEQFF. CDR3 nucleotides: TGTGCCAGCTCGCGGCTACTGGGAGGGGCCAATGAGCAGTTCTTC.

The rearrangement links TRBV28 to TRBJ1-1; unclear D gene. The germline CDR1 and CDR2 sequences are MDHEN and SYDVKM. This CDR3 contains 16 residues. V was cut by 6 bases and J by 0 bases, with 17 bases left in between. CDR3 in amino acids: CASSYIDNSLNTEAFF. Here the CDR3 DNA reads TGTGCCAGCAGCTATATAGATAACAGCCTGAACACTGAAGCTTTCTTT.

The chain is built from TRBV5-8 and TRBJ2-1; 13 positions agree with TRBD2. CDR3 length: 18 residues. The ends lost 4 bases at V and 6 bases at J; junction bases unmatched: 13. Germline V gene sequence: CDR1 SGHTS, CDR2 YDEGEE. The CDR3 spells CASSARRGRLAGGNEQFF. CDR3 bases: TGTGCCAGCAGCGCCAGGAGAGGGAGACTAGCGGGAGGCAATGAGCAGTTCTTC.

The CDR3 DNA reads as TGTGCCATCAGACAGGGGGTCGGTCAGCCCCAGCATTTT. This codes for CAIRQGVGQPQHF. The rearrangement links TRBV19 to TRBJ1-5; 9 bases fit TRBD1. The CDR3 sequence is 13 residues long. Germline loops: CDR1 LNHDA, CDR2 SQIVND (reference sequence). V was pared by 10 bases and J by 6 bases, with 7 bases of the junction left unmatched.

The rearrangement uses TRBV7-9 and TRBJ2-2, with TRBD2 as a possible D gene (6 bases). The ends were cut back, 4 bases at V and 6 bases at J, with 9 bases in the middle. This CDR3 region has 13 residues. The germline CDR1 and CDR2 sequences are SEHNR and FQNEAQ (reference sequence). The CDR3 protein is CASSSGLSGELFF. For the CDR3, the DNA is TGTGCCAGCAGCTCGGGACTGTCCGGGGAGCTGTTTTTT.

The chain links TRBV6-5 to TRBJ2-4; 10 bases match TRBD2. Trimming at V came to 2 bases and at J to 0 bases, leaving 1 base not matched to a gene. CDR1 is MNHEY, CDR2 SVGAGI, per germline. CDR3 length equals 16 residues. The CDR3 DNA reads as TGTGCCAGCAGTTACGGACTAGCGGTAGCCAAAAACATTCAGTACTTC. Translation: CASSYGLAVAKNIQYF.

The V call is TRBV5-1, the J call TRBJ2-7; TRBD2 agrees at 9 bases. The V and J ends lost 4 bases and 6 bases, in that order; junction bases with no gene match: 8. Germline V gene lookup returns CDR1 SGHRS and CDR2 YFSETQ. The CDR3 runs 14 residues. Written as DNA, the CDR3 is TGCGCCAGCAGCAGTCGCGGGAGGGAAGGCGAGCAGTACTTC. Translated: CASSSRGREGEQYF.

The chain couples TRBV30 to TRBJ1-2; maybe TRBD1 (6 bases). Looked up from germline, CDR1 is GTSNPN and CDR2 is SVGIG (reference sequence). The CDR3 contains 13 residues. The V gene lost 4 bases and the J gene lost 3 bases, with 12 bases spanning the gap. CDR3 in amino acids: CAWMARGHYGYTF. Here the CDR3 DNA reads TGTGCCTGGATGGCCAGGGGCCACTATGGCTACACCTTC.

The V and J genes are TRBV7-3 and TRBJ1-4; D unresolved. The germline gives CDR1 SGHTA, CDR2 FQGTGA. V was cut by 5 bases and J by 3 bases, with 13 bases left in between. This CDR3 has 15 residues. The CDR3 sequence: CASSRTGRANEKLFF. Here the CDR3 DNA reads TGTGCCAGCAGCCGGACGGGGAGGGCTAATGAAAAACTGTTTTTT.

This chain joins TRBV7-9 and TRBJ1-2; TRBD1 agrees at 11 bases. Germline V CDR1 and CDR2: SEHNR, FQNEAQ (reference sequence). The CDR3 spans 18 residues. With V trimmed by 5 bases and J by 2 bases, 13 bases remained unmatched. CDR3 in amino acids: CASSGAKLRTGGNYGYTF. CDR3 sequence (DNA): TGTGCCAGCAGCGGCGCTAAACTTAGGACAGGGGGCAACTATGGCTACACCTTC.

The chain employs TRBV5-1 and TRBJ2-7; D might be TRBD2 (6 bases). Germline V CDR1 and CDR2: SGHRS, YFSETQ. The V end was cut by 5 bases, the J end by 3 bases, with 21 bases between. CDR3 length equals 16 residues. This CDR3 reads CASRTGLRGTYYEQYF. The CDR3 nucleotides read TGCGCCAGCAGGACCGGTTTGCGGGGAACTTACTACGAGCAGTACTTC.

About this clone itself: The same CDR3 also results from other DNA sequences found in this sample. This chain uses TRBV27 with TRBJ1-1; no reliable D call. The ends were cut back, 2 bases at V and 0 bases at J, with 7 bases in the middle. This CDR3 contains 14 residues. Germline V gene lookup returns CDR1 MNHEY and CDR2 SMNVEV (reference sequence). This chain's CDR3 is CASSLSLLNTEAFF. The CDR3 DNA reads as TGTGCCAGCAGTTTAAGCCTATTGAACACTGAAGCTTTCTTT.

J is TRBJ1-5 and V is TRBV11-2; TRBD1 agrees at 7 bases. V lost 2 bases, J lost 6 bases, and 7 bases stayed unmatched. The germline CDR1 and CDR2 sequences are SGHAT and FQNNGV. CDR3 size: 15 residues. CDR3 bases: TGTGCCAGCAGCTTATCCGGGACAGAAGGTCAGCCCCAGCATTTT. It is translated as CASSLSGTEGQPQHF.

The V call is TRBV19, the J call TRBJ1-6; D is ambiguous. This CDR3 is built from 16 residues. In germline, CDR1 is LNHDA, CDR2 SQIVND (reference sequence). V was pared by 10 bases and J by 6 bases, with 22 bases between. The CDR3 nucleotides are TGTGCCACTTTAGGGAGACACTGGGAGTCTAATTCACCCCTCCACTTT. Translated: CATLGRHWESNSPLHF. Looking up the rest from reference TRBV19 and TRBJ1-6 gives the full variable domain: DGGITQSPKYLFRKEGQNVTLSCEQNLNHDAMYWYRQDPGQGLRLIYYSQIVNDFQKGDIAEGYSVSREKKESFPLTVTSAQKNPTAFYLCATLGRHWESNSPLHFGNGTRLTVT.